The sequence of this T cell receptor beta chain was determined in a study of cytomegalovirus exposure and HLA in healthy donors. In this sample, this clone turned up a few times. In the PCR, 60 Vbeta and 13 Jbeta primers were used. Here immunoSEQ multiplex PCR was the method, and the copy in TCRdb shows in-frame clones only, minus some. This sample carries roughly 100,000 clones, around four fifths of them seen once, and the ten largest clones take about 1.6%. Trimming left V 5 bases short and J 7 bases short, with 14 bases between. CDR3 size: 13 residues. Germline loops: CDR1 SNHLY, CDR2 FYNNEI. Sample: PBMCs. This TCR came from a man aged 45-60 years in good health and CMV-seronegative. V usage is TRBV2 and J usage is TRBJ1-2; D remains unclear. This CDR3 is CASSPDGAGGYTF. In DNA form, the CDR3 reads TGTGCCAGCAGTCCTGACGGTGCAGGTGGCTACACCTTC.